This is a list of T cell receptor beta chains from one sample in a study of T-cell memory formation after mild COVID-19. Using its own MiXCR run on the 5' RACE reads, TCRdb lists one record per CDR3 protein. The table lists roughly 580,000 distinct CDR3 sequences, about a sixth of them singletons. Sequenced: PBMCs or a T cell subset sorted from them (not recorded which). Receptors originate from an adult woman who had mild COVID-19 (a few samples of this study predate the infection). Cell type and time point are not known. The CDR3 runs from the conserved cysteine through the conserved F or W.

v_call: TRBV9
j_call: TRBJ2-1
cdr3_aa: CASSGATGTHNEQFF

v_call: TRBV15
j_call: TRBJ2-1
cdr3_aa: CATYGPGWREQFF

v_call: TRBV27
j_call: TRBJ2-3
cdr3_aa: CAAAPQMEDTQYF

v_call: TRBV20-1
j_call: TRBJ2-1
cdr3_aa: CSARDRLHNEQFF

v_call: TRBV7-2
j_call: TRBJ2-1
cdr3_aa: CASSLWTGTYNEQFF

v_call: TRBV9
j_call: TRBJ2-7
cdr3_aa: CASSALDRDYIYEQYF

v_call: TRBV11-2
j_call: TRBJ1-1
cdr3_aa: CASSLVRGRNTEAFF

v_call: TRBV6-2/TRBV6-3
j_call: TRBJ2-1
cdr3_aa: CASSPLAETYNEQFF

v_call: TRBV7-7
j_call: TRBJ1-1
cdr3_aa: CASSAYPRERGTEAFF

v_call: TRBV30
j_call: TRBJ2-3
cdr3_aa: CAWSVLVWDTQYF

v_call: TRBV12-3/TRBV12-4
j_call: TRBJ1-2
cdr3_aa: CASSFRQSGTTTGYTF

v_call: TRBV7-7
j_call: TRBJ2-1
cdr3_aa: CASSNSGGTNEQFF

v_call: TRBV29-1
j_call: TRBJ2-7
cdr3_aa: CSVRESYEQYF

v_call: TRBV12-3/TRBV12-4
j_call: TRBJ2-7
cdr3_aa: CASTLGYEQYF

v_call: TRBV3-1
j_call: TRBJ1-6
cdr3_aa: CASSQEITRDSPLHF

v_call: TRBV27
j_call: TRBJ2-5
cdr3_aa: CASRPDRVQETQYF

v_call: TRBV28
j_call: TRBJ2-1
cdr3_aa: CASSFMRGGNEQFF

v_call: TRBV7-3
j_call: TRBJ1-6
cdr3_aa: CASSRSGFQNSPLHF

v_call: TRBV5-5
j_call: TRBJ2-7
cdr3_aa: CASSPLQGRNEQYF